These 25 T cell receptor beta chains came from one sample sequenced in a study of shared clonotypes between healthy human individuals. Clones were read by immunoSEQ multiplex PCR, and TCRdb kept only the in-frame ones, dropping some. This sample has approximately 1.1 million clones, with 75% to 85% found just once. Sequenced: memory CD4+ T cells from PBMCs. Subset defined: CD45RA-negative fraction. These receptor sequences come from a man younger than 35 in good health. Some clones in this sample may be carry-over from other donors' samples.

J is TRBJ1-1 and V is TRBV27, with 9 bases matching TRBD1. The CDR3 has 20 residues. The V gene's germline CDR1 is MNHEY and CDR2 SMNVEV (reference sequence). The V and J ends lost 4 bases and 4 bases, in that order; junction bases with no gene match: 22. CDR3 sequence: CASSSRPKITGGDISTEAFF. CDR3 bases: TGTGCCAGCAGTTCTAGGCCCAAAATCACAGGGGGCGACATTTCCACTGAAGCTTTCTTT.

The CDR3 DNA reads as TGTGCCATCAGTGAGCAGCGGAGCCTATCCTACGAGCAGTACTTC. Translation: CAISEQRSLSYEQYF. The chain combines TRBV10-3 with TRBJ2-7, with D perhaps TRBD2 (5 bases). The CDR3 spans 15 residues. The germline V and J ends were trimmed by 2 bases and 1 base, with 12 bases remaining between them. The germline V gene has CDR1 ENHRY and CDR2 SYGVKD.

This clone came up once. V gene TRBV20-1 combines with J gene TRBJ2-7; D unclear. The CDR3 contains 11 residues. Between the trimmed V and J ends, which lost 8 bases and 2 bases, there was a span of 10 bases. Germline V gene lookup returns CDR1 DFQATT and CDR2 SNEGSKA (reference sequence). The CDR3 DNA follows: TGCAGTCTGGGCGTCCCCTACGAGCAGTACTTC. It translates to CSLGVPYEQYF.

The chain couples TRBV11-1 to TRBJ2-1; D is uncertain. Trimming stripped 0 bases from V and 2 bases from J, with 5 bases between. The CDR3 runs to 14 residues. Germline V gives CDR1 SGHAT, CDR2 FQDESV (reference sequence). CDR3 in DNA: TGTGCCAGCAGCTTAGCAGCGACCTACAATGAGCAGTTCTTC. As protein: CASSLAATYNEQFF.

This chain joins TRBV6-1 and TRBJ2-5, with D possibly matching TRBD1 (6 bases). Trimming pared 6 bases from V and 4 bases from J, leaving 15 bases between. The CDR3 has 14 amino acids. The germline CDR1 and CDR2 sequences are MNHNS and SASEGT. In nucleotides, the CDR3 is TGTGCCAGCAGGCCCCCAGGGGCTCGAGAGACCCAGTACTTC. Translated, it gives CASRPPGARETQYF.

The V gene is TRBV5-1, the J gene TRBJ1-1; unclear D gene. This CDR3 comprises 14 residues. Trimming removed 0 bases from V and 2 bases from J, with 8 bases in between. Germline values: CDR1 SGHRS, CDR2 YFSETQ. The DNA for the CDR3 is TGCGCCAGCAGCTTGGATTGGGGAAACACTGAAGCTTTCTTT. Translated, it gives CASSLDWGNTEAFF.

The chain carries TRBV6-1 and TRBJ2-1, with TRBD2 matching 7 bases. The CDR3 spans 13 residues. The trim removed 7 bases at V and 6 bases at J, leaving 6 bases unmatched. In germline, CDR1 is MNHNS, CDR2 SASEGT. CDR3 loop: CASTGLVFNEQFF. Here the CDR3 DNA reads TGTGCCAGCACCGGACTAGTTTTCAATGAGCAGTTCTTC.

The rearrangement uses TRBV28 and TRBJ1-4, with D maybe TRBD1 (5 bases). The V end lost 5 bases, the J end lost 4 bases, and 17 bases lay between the germline ends. Germline V gene sequence: CDR1 MDHEN, CDR2 SYDVKM. The CDR3 consists of 16 residues. The CDR3 DNA is TGTGCCAGCAGTAGGAGGGTCCTCAGGGATAATGAAAAACTGTTTTTT. Protein: CASSRRVLRDNEKLFF.

The chain employs TRBV2 and TRBJ2-1; D is ambiguous. Germline lookup yields CDR1 SNHLY and CDR2 FYNNEI. The CDR3 consists of 16 residues. Trimming shortened V by 4 bases and J by 7 bases, and 20 bases separated the two germline ends. The CDR3 DNA sequence: TGTGCCAGCAGTGGACCCGGGCTAGGTACTGGAAATGAGCAGTTCTTC. Protein product: CASSGPGLGTGNEQFF.

The chain carries TRBV6-6 and TRBJ1-4; 7 nucleotides line up with TRBD1. The junction had 6 bases not matched to a gene; V was cut back by 6 bases and J by 5 bases. From germline, CDR1 is MNHNY and CDR2 SVGAGI (reference sequence). CDR3 length: 14 residues. CDR3 sequence: CASSPGQSNEKLFF. The CDR3 DNA is TGTGCCAGCAGCCCGGGACAGTCAAATGAAAAACTGTTTTTT.

The chain combines TRBV9 with TRBJ1-3; the match to TRBD1 covers 8 bases. CDR1 SGDLS and CDR2 YYNGEE come from the germline V gene. V lost 1 base and J lost 2; bases outside the gene matches: 2. The CDR3 is 15 residues long. The CDR3 protein is CASSVQGATGNTIYF. The DNA of the CDR3 is TGTGCCAGCAGCGTACAGGGGGCGACTGGAAACACCATATATTTT.

This chain joins TRBV14 and TRBJ1-1; maybe TRBD1 (5 bases). The CDR3 covers 15 residues. CDR1 SGHDN and CDR2 FVKESK come from the germline V gene. V gave up 1 base and J gave up 4 bases, with 13 bases separating them. CDR3 protein: CASSQAGGWSTEAFF. CDR3 nucleotides: TGTGCCAGCAGCCAAGCGGGGGGATGGTCCACTGAAGCTTTCTTT.

The V and J genes are TRBV5-4 and TRBJ2-7; TRBD2 aligns across 9 bases. The CDR3 runs to 14 residues. CDR1 is SGHNT, CDR2 YYREEE, per germline (reference sequence). Trimming at V came to 4 bases and at J to 5 bases, leaving 7 bases not matched to a gene. The CDR3 is CASSISGSHDEQYF. CDR3 in DNA: TGTGCCAGCAGCATTAGCGGGAGTCACGACGAGCAGTACTTC.

This rearrangement joins TRBV6-4 to TRBJ1-1; D remains unclear. The germline V and J ends were trimmed by 5 bases and 3 bases, with 10 bases remaining between them. The CDR3 is 13 amino acids. CDR1 is MRHNA and CDR2 is SNTAGT in the germline V gene. The CDR3 protein is CASSFTRDTEAFF. The DNA of the CDR3 is TGTGCCAGCAGTTTTACTCGGGACACTGAAGCTTTCTTT.

The rearrangement joins TRBV7-2 to TRBJ1-3; no reliable D call. The CDR3 sequence is 12 residues long. The ends were cut back, 3 bases at V and 3 bases at J, with 3 bases in the middle. The germline gives CDR1 SGHTA, CDR2 FQGNSA. The CDR3 reads CASSFYGNTIYF. CDR3 in DNA: TGTGCCAGCAGCTTTTATGGAAACACCATATATTTT.

The chain uses TRBV15 and TRBJ2-5, with D hard to call. CDR1 LNHNV and CDR2 YYDKDF come from the germline V gene (reference sequence). CDR3 length equals 13 residues. V lost 4 bases and J lost 5, with 11 bases in between. As DNA, the CDR3 is TGTGCCACCAGCATCGAACAATATGAGACCCAGTACTTC. This gives the protein CATSIEQYETQYF.

The chain employs TRBV20-1 and TRBJ2-7; 8 bases fit TRBD1. The junction had 4 bases not matched to a gene; V was cut back by 6 bases and J by 6 bases. Germline V gene data show CDR1 as DFQATT and CDR2 as SNEGSKA (reference sequence). The CDR3 spans 11 residues. The CDR3 sequence is CSAGQAGEQYF. DNA of the CDR3: TGCAGTGCGGGACAGGCTGGCGAGCAGTACTTC.

This clone was seen only once. The chain is built from TRBV6-1 and TRBJ1-5; 7 nucleotides line up with TRBD1. This CDR3 contains 15 residues. V shed 7 bases, J shed 0 bases, and the junction held 6 bases outside the gene matches. Looked up from germline, CDR1 is MNHNS and CDR2 is SASEGT. CDR3 amino acids: CASKTGSDSNQPQHF. The CDR3 DNA reads as TGTGCCAGCAAGACAGGGTCCGATAGCAATCAGCCCCAGCATTTT.

On this clone: Since a much larger clone is just one base distant, this may be a read error. Other DNA sequences in the sample encode the same CDR3. The chain joins TRBV2 to TRBJ1-5; 7 bases fit TRBD1. The CDR3 contains 14 residues. Germline V gives CDR1 SNHLY, CDR2 FYNNEI. Trimming took 4 bases from V and 2 from J; bases not matched to a gene: 2. CDR3 protein: CASSGTGGNQPQHF. The CDR3, as DNA: TGTGCCAGCAGTGGAACAGGGGGCAATCAGCCCCAGCATTTT. Variable domain in full (rest from reference TRBV2 and TRBJ1-5): EPEVTQTPSHQVTQMGQEVILRCVPISNHLYFYWYRQILGQKVEFLVSFYNNEISEKSEIFDDQFSVERPDGSNFTLKIRSTKLEDSAMYFCASSGTGGNQPQHFGDGTRLSIL.

The chain has TRBV6-6 and TRBJ1-2; no clear D. V lost 0 bases to trimming and J lost 4 bases, with 12 bases between them. The CDR3 consists of 15 residues. The germline CDR1 and CDR2 sequences are MNHNY and SVGAGI (reference sequence). The CDR3 bases are TGTGCCAGCAGTTACTCGACGCGGCAGCCCTATGGCTACACCTTC. Amino acids: CASSYSTRQPYGYTF.

The CDR3 spells CAIRSGTRGTDTQYF. As DNA, the CDR3 is TGTGCCATCCGCTCCGGGACTAGGGGCACAGATACGCAGTATTTT. The rearrangement uses TRBV10-3 and TRBJ2-3; 8 bases fit TRBD2. The CDR3 sequence is 15 residues long. The V gene's germline CDR1 is ENHRY and CDR2 SYGVKD. J gave up 1 base and V 8 bases, and 8 bases lay outside the gene matches.

This rearrangement joins TRBV5-6 to TRBJ2-1; maybe TRBD2 (5 bases). The CDR3 sequence is 15 residues long. Trimming cost V 1 base and J 5 bases, with 13 bases left between them. The V gene's germline CDR1 is SGHDT and CDR2 YYEEEE. CDR3: CASSLLATVHNEQFF. The CDR3 nucleotides are TGTGCCAGCAGCTTGTTAGCGACGGTCCACAATGAGCAGTTCTTC. The full variable domain, completed using reference TRBV5-6 and TRBJ2-1, is DAGVTQSPTHLIKTRGQQVTLRCSPKSGHDTVSWYQQALGQGPQFIFQYYEEEERQRGNFPDRFSGHQFPNYSSELNVNALLLGDSALYLCASSLLATVHNEQFFGPGTRLTVL.

The gene calls are TRBV15 and TRBJ2-6; maybe TRBD2 (6 bases). The V gene lost 5 bases and the J gene lost 0 bases, with 14 bases spanning the gap. Germline V gene lookup returns CDR1 LNHNV and CDR2 YYDKDF (reference sequence). The CDR3 is 17 residues long. CDR3 nucleotides: TGTGCCACCAGCGAGTGGGGAGGTTTCTCTGGGGCCAACGTCCTGACTTTC. Translating gives CATSEWGGFSGANVLTF.

The chain joins TRBV6-1 to TRBJ2-7, with D possibly matching TRBD1 (6 bases). V lost 6 bases to trimming and J lost 6 bases, with 15 bases between them. From germline, CDR1 is MNHNS and CDR2 SASEGT. The CDR3 spans 13 residues. The CDR3 sequence is CASRDQGISEQYF. The CDR3 nucleotides are TGTGCCAGCAGAGATCAGGGGATAAGCGAGCAGTACTTC.

The rearrangement uses TRBV5-1 and TRBJ2-7; TRBD1 matches 7 bases. Germline V lookup: CDR1 SGHRS, CDR2 YFSETQ. CDR3 length equals 15 residues. V lost 5 bases to trimming and J lost 4 bases; unmatched junction nucleotides: 12. This CDR3 reads CASSFDPGQPYEQYF. CDR3 bases: TGCGCCAGCAGTTTCGACCCGGGACAGCCGTACGAGCAGTACTTC.